This is a list of T cell receptor beta chains from one sample in a study of T cell repertoires in ileal Crohn's disease. The method was immunoSEQ multiplex PCR; TCRdb's version includes in-frame clones alone and lacks a portion of them. The profile shows approximately 29,000 clones, about 81% of them singletons. The sample was ileal tissue. Source of these receptors: an adult with Crohn's disease. The CDR3 runs from the conserved cysteine through the conserved F or W. Fields, in order: J gene, D gene, V gene, clone size, CDR3 DNA, CDR3 protein. A D gene is named only where the DNA matches it firmly. Clone size is given for some rows only: seen once, a few or many times, or a class if the clone is expanded.

TRBJ1-2 TRBD1 TRBV6-1 - TGTGCCAGCAGTGAGGCTTACAGGGGCAAGGGTGGCTACACCTTC CASSEAYRGKGGYTF
TRBJ1-1 TRBD1 TRBV7-9 few TGTGCCAGCAGCCGGACAGGAAACACTGAAGCTTTCTTT CASSRTGNTEAFF
TRBJ2-5 TRBD2 TRBV19 - TGTGCCAGTAGCAGAACCTTAGCGGGGGGTACAGAGACCCAGTACTTC CASSRTLAGGTETQYF
TRBJ2-7 - TRBV2 few TGTGCCAGCAGTGAAGCCCGGACAAGCCAGTACTTC CASSEARTSQYF
TRBJ2-7 - TRBV27 - TGTGCCAGCATGGCCCCAGGGGGGTCCTACGAGCAGTACTTC CASMAPGGSYEQYF
TRBJ1-2 - TRBV7-9 once TGTGCCAGCAGCTCCAATGCGCAGGGTAATGGCTACACCTTC CASSSNAQGNGYTF
TRBJ2-5 - TRBV5-1 - TGCGCCAGCAGCTCTCAGGGACTTCAAGAGACCCAGTACTTC CASSSQGLQETQYF
TRBJ1-5 - TRBV6-5 once TGTGCCAGCAGTTACGACGGGTATGGTCAGCCCCAGCATTTT CASSYDGYGQPQHF
TRBJ2-1 - TRBV30 - TGTGCCTGGAGTGGGACAGTAAGCTCCTACAATGAGCAGTTCTTC CAWSGTVSSYNEQFF
TRBJ2-2 - TRBV10-1 once TGCGCCAGCAGTTCTCCAGGACATACCGGGGAGCTGTTTTTT CASSSPGHTGELFF
TRBJ2-2 - TRBV7-2 - TGTGCCAGCAGCGCCTATTGGGGCGCGTTCCAATCCGGGGAGCTGTTTTTT CASSAYWGAFQSGELFF
TRBJ2-7 - TRBV5-8 - TGTGCCAGCAGCTTGCGGGGGTCGGACTCCTACGAGCAGTACTTC CASSLRGSDSYEQYF
TRBJ1-1 - TRBV27 - TGTGCCAGCAGTTTATCGGTGGAGGGATCTGAAGCTTTCTTT CASSLSVEGSEAFF
TRBJ2-7 TRBD1 TRBV6-1 few TGTGCCAGCAGTGGACAGGGGTCTGAGCAGTACTTC CASSGQGSEQYF
TRBJ2-6 - TRBV6-4 - TGTGCCAGCAGTGACTCACAGTCTGGGGCCAACGTCCTGACTTTC CASSDSQSGANVLTF
TRBJ2-1 TRBD2 TRBV27 - TGTGCCAGCAGCTCTCTAGCGGGGGGTTTAGATGAGCAGTTCTTC CASSSLAGGLDEQFF
TRBJ2-3 TRBD1 TRBV20-1 - TGCAGTGCGGAACAGGGGGATACGCAGTATTTT CSAEQGDTQYF
TRBJ2-7 - TRBV7-2 once TGTGCCAGCAGCTCCGAACGCGGATACGAGCAGTACTTC CASSSERGYEQYF
TRBJ2-7 TRBD1 TRBV5-1 - TGCGCCAGCAGCTTATTACAGGGGAGCTCCTACGAGCAGTACTTC CASSLLQGSSYEQYF
TRBJ2-2 TRBD2 TRBV6-4 - TGTGCCAGCAGCCCCAGCGGGGGGAACACCGGGGAGCTGTTTTTT CASSPSGGNTGELFF
TRBJ2-7 TRBD1 TRBV7-9 - TGTGCCAGCAGCTTCGGGACAGGGGATTACGAGCAGTACTTC CASSFGTGDYEQYF
TRBJ2-5 TRBD2 TRBV11-2 - TGTGCCAGCAGCTTACCTAGCGGGGTAGGGCAGACCCAGTACTTC CASSLPSGVGQTQYF
TRBJ2-3 - TRBV2 - TGTGCCAGCGGGCGAGATACGCAGTATTTT CASGRDTQYF
TRBJ1-2 TRBD1 TRBV6-5 - TGTGCCAGCAGTTACTCGGGGGCACAGGGGTACGGCTACACCTTC CASSYSGAQGYGYTF